The clone carrying this T cell receptor (beta chain) has a single count. The antigen is not known. These data come from a study of cytomegalovirus exposure and HLA in healthy donors. In the study overall: Among the 300 to 500 donors who were genotyped, 70% to 90% fell in the genetic ancestry cluster that is associated with self-reported Caucasian donors.

Germline V CDR1 and CDR2: MNHEY, SMNVEV (reference sequence). Trimming removed 6 bases from V and 1 base from J, with 16 bases in between. This CDR3 is 15 amino acids long. Regarding the study as a whole: The study reported that TCR beta sequences accurately predicted HLA-A and HLA-B alleles in most subjects. The authors listed 164 TCR beta chains as cytomegalovirus-associated.

Regarding donors, all were healthy bone marrow donors. PCR was performed using 60 Vbeta and 13 Jbeta primers. Clones were read by immunoSEQ multiplex PCR, and TCRdb kept only the in-frame ones, dropping some. The data hold 150,000 to 200,000 clones, with around 80% observed a single time. The chain employs TRBV27 and TRBJ2-7, with D tentatively TRBD2 (5 bases). The specimen was PBMCs. This TCR was sampled from a woman aged 30 to 39 in good health and CMV-seropositive. CDR3 sequence reads: CASSPVERSSYEQYF. The CDR3 DNA follows: TGTGCCAGCAGCCCCGTGGAGCGGAGTTCCTACGAGCAGTACTTC.